A single sample is the source of the 14 T cell receptor beta chains below, sequenced in a study of T cell repertoires in cytomegalovirus infection. Each CDR3 protein is one row after TCRdb ran MiXCR on the reads. The table records hundreds of thousands of distinct CDR3 sequences, about 30% of them present only once. These receptors' antigens are unknown. The sample here was cultured PBMCs, taken from culture after CMV antigen stimulation. The origin of the receptors is a human donor in good health (CMV status not recorded). Some clones in this sample may be carry-over from other donors' samples.

This chain uses TRBV19 with TRBJ1-2; no definite D call. CDR3 size: 15 residues. V was clipped by 6 bases and J by 3 bases, with 17 bases between them. Germline V gives CDR1 LNHDA, CDR2 SQIVND (reference sequence). DNA of the CDR3: TGTGCCAGTAGCCCCGACGAAGGGATCTACTATGGCTACACCTTC. Translated: CASSPDEGIYYGYTF.

This rearrangement joins TRBV5-4 to TRBJ2-2; D unresolved. Looked up from germline, CDR1 is SGHNT and CDR2 is YYREEE (reference sequence). The CDR3 is made up of 12 amino acids. V shed 6 bases and J shed 7 bases, with 10 bases lying between them. CDR3 sequence: CASISSSGELFF. The CDR3 coding sequence is TGTGCCAGCATCTCCTCAAGCGGGGAGCTGTTTTTT.

This clonotype was picked up a small number of times. This chain uses TRBV6-1 with TRBJ1-2; no clear D gene. This CDR3 comprises 14 residues. Trimming left V 5 bases short and J 2 bases short, with 12 bases between. Germline CDR1 reads MNHNS; CDR2 reads SASEGT. In DNA, the CDR3 is TGTGCCAGCAGTCCCCACACGCGAAACTATGGCTACACCTTC. It is translated as CASSPHTRNYGYTF.

This clonotype was observed many times. V and J are TRBV7-8 and TRBJ1-1; no clear D. Germline V CDR1 and CDR2: SGHVS, FQNEAQ. V gave up 5 bases and J gave up 7 bases, with 8 bases separating them. This CDR3 region has 11 residues. As DNA, the CDR3 is TGTGCCAGCAGCGTAATGGGTGAAGCTTTCTTT. Its translation: CASSVMGEAFF.

To note about this clonotype: Since no conserved phenylalanine or tryptophan closes the CDR3, a read error is the likely cause. The DNA for the CDR3 is TGTGCCAGCAGTGCCCGAGCGGGAGGGCACAATGAGCAGTTCCTC. Translated: CASSARAGGHNEQFL. This rearrangement joins TRBV12-3 or TRBV12-4 to TRBJ2-1; TRBD2 matches at 10 bases. J was trimmed by 5 bases and V by 5 bases; bases with no gene match: 6. The CDR3 length is 15 residues.

This clonotype was seen a handful of times. The chain employs TRBV25-1 and TRBJ2-5, with 7 nucleotides matching TRBD2. CDR1 MGHDK and CDR2 SYGVNS come from the germline V gene. After removal of 3 bases from V and 5 bases from J, the junction contained 6 bases not matched to a gene. The CDR3 has 14 amino acids. This chain's CDR3 is CASSELAVWETQYF. In DNA, the CDR3 is TGTGCCAGCAGTGAGCTAGCGGTCTGGGAGACCCAGTACTTC.

The CDR3 sequence: CASSRAQDRVGTEAFF. The DNA for the CDR3 is TGTGCCAGTAGTAGAGCACAAGACAGGGTGGGCACTGAAGCTTTCTTT. V usage is TRBV19 and J usage is TRBJ1-1; 7 nucleotides line up with TRBD1. Per germline, CDR1 LNHDA and CDR2 SQIVND (reference sequence). J gave up 4 bases and V 4 bases, and 12 bases lay outside the gene matches. CDR3 size: 16 residues.

V usage is TRBV7-9 and J usage is TRBJ2-3; 11 bases map to TRBD1. Trimming removed 3 bases from V and 4 bases from J; junction bases left unmatched: 15. The length of the CDR3 is 19 residues. The germline CDR1 and CDR2 sequences are SEHNR and FQNEAQ (reference sequence). This CDR3 is CASSLGVGTGGRGPDTQYF. The CDR3 coding sequence is TGTGCCAGCAGCTTGGGGGTCGGGACAGGGGGTCGAGGGCCAGATACGCAGTATTTT. Combining the CDR3 with reference TRBV7-9 and TRBJ2-3 gives the whole variable domain DTGVSQNPRHKITKRGQNVTFRCDPISEHNRLYWYRQTLGQGPEFLTYFQNEAQLEKSRLLSDRFSAERPKGSFSTLEIQRTEQGDSAMYLCASSLGVGTGGRGPDTQYFGPGTRLTVL.

V gene TRBV7-6 combines with J gene TRBJ2-7; 8 bases map to TRBD2. The junction had 8 bases not matched to a gene; V was cut back by 2 bases and J by 2 bases. In germline, CDR1 is SGHVS, CDR2 FNYEAQ. This CDR3 comprises 16 residues. The chain's CDR3 is CASSLRSGSGTYEQYF. The CDR3 DNA reads as TGTGCCAGCAGCTTACGTTCGGGTAGCGGGACCTACGAGCAGTACTTC.

The chain recombines TRBV28 with TRBJ2-3; 10 nucleotides match TRBD2. With V trimmed by 4 bases and J by 4 bases, 5 bases remained unmatched. In germline, CDR1 is MDHEN, CDR2 SYDVKM. The CDR3 spans 15 residues. The CDR3 loop is CASSYSGGRADTQYF. CDR3 DNA sequence: TGTGCCAGCAGTTATAGCGGGGGGCGGGCAGATACGCAGTATTTT.

V is TRBV7-4 and J is TRBJ1-2; unclear D gene. Germline CDR1 reads SGHVT; CDR2 reads SQSDAQ. Trimming cost V 5 bases and J 2 bases, with 15 bases left between them. There are 15 residues in the CDR3. CDR3 sequence reads: CASSAGGSENYGYTF. The CDR3 bases are TGTGCCAGCAGCGCCGGTGGCAGTGAGAACTATGGCTACACCTTC.

The V and J genes are TRBV4-2 and TRBJ2-1; the match to TRBD1 covers 8 bases. With V trimmed by 5 bases and J by 3 bases, 6 bases remained unmatched. The CDR3 contains 15 residues. Germline V CDR1 and CDR2: LGHNA, YNFKEQ. The CDR3 region is CASSDDGQGYNEQFF. The CDR3 DNA is TGTGCCAGCAGCGACGACGGACAGGGCTACAATGAGCAGTTCTTC.

This chain joins TRBV19 and TRBJ1-1; no reliable D call. The CDR3 runs to 14 residues. Germline-derived CDR1 and CDR2 are LNHDA and SQIVND (reference sequence). Trimming shortened V by 0 bases and J by 3 bases, and 8 bases separated the two germline ends. CDR3 amino acids: CASSIDLGYTEAFF. CDR3 sequence (DNA): TGTGCCAGTAGTATAGATCTTGGGTACACTGAAGCTTTCTTT. Full variable domain (rest looked up from reference TRBV19 and TRBJ1-1): DGGITQSPKYLFRKEGQNVTLSCEQNLNHDAMYWYRQDPGQGLRLIYYSQIVNDFQKGDIAEGYSVSREKKESFPLTVTSAQKNPTAFYLCASSIDLGYTEAFFGQGTRLTVV.

For the CDR3, the DNA is TGTGCCAGCAACCGGGGACCCACCTACGAGCAGTACTTC. It codes for CASNRGPTYEQYF. V gene TRBV28 combines with J gene TRBJ2-7, with D possibly called TRBD1 or TRBD2 (5 bases each). Trimming shortened V by 7 bases and J by 2 bases, and 12 bases separated the two germline ends. Germline values: CDR1 MDHEN, CDR2 SYDVKM. The CDR3 covers 13 residues.